Below, 4 T cell receptor beta chains from the same sample are listed, as sequenced in a study of Ad26.COV2.S vaccination and SARS-CoV-2 variants. Sequencing used immunoSEQ multiplex PCR; TCRdb keeps in-frame clones, though not all of them. This sample has 450,000 to 550,000 clones, with approximately 89% found just once. Treatment meaning: some 19 received Ad26.COV2.S at low or high dose, single or two shots; 5 received placebo; per-sample allocation not given. Specimens were obtained on day 63 following the first vaccine or placebo injection. The sequencing used peripheral blood, collected in a trial of Ad26.COV2.S vaccine versus placebo. These receptors originate from a person aged 18-65 years who received the Ad26.COV2.S COVID-19 vaccine or a placebo.

The rearrangement links TRBV12-3 or TRBV12-4 to TRBJ1-6, with a tentative D call TRBD1 (5 bases). V was cut by 4 bases and J by 6 bases, with 7 bases left in between. The CDR3 loop spans 13 amino acids. CDR3 DNA: TGTGCCAGCAGTTCCAGGGCTAATTCACCCCTCCACTTT. Translating gives CASSSRANSPLHF.

The chain carries TRBV4-1 and TRBJ1-2, with D possibly matching TRBD1 (5 bases). Trimming took off 4 bases at V and 1 base at J, with 16 bases between the two ends. The CDR3 has 16 amino acids. CDR1 and CDR2 (germline): MGHRA, YSYEKL. CDR3 sequence: CASSPRGQHLNYGYTF. DNA of the CDR3: TGCGCCAGCAGCCCACGGGGCCAGCACCTTAACTATGGCTACACCTTC.

The chain joins TRBV7-3 to TRBJ2-2; 10 positions agree with TRBD1. Germline CDR1 is SGHTA and CDR2 is FQGTGA. The CDR3 has 18 residues. V gave up 6 bases and J gave up 3 bases; unmatched junction bases: 13. CDR3 loop: CASSPNTAGTGDTGELFF. CDR3 nucleotides: TGTGCCAGCAGTCCTAATACCGCCGGGACAGGGGACACCGGGGAGCTGTTTTTT. Looking up the rest from reference TRBV7-3 and TRBJ2-2 gives the full variable domain: GAGVSQTPSNKVTEKGKYVELRCDPISGHTALYWYRQSLGQGPEFLIYFQGTGAADDSGLPNDRFFAVRPEGSVSTLKIQRTERGDSAVYLCASSPNTAGTGDTGELFFGEGSRLTVL.

V gene TRBV18 combines with J gene TRBJ1-6, with 8 positions matching TRBD1. Unmatched junction bases numbered 8, after V lost 4 bases and J lost 6 bases. The CDR3 loop spans 16 amino acids. Germline CDR1 is KGHSH and CDR2 is LQKENI. The CDR3 nucleotides read TGTGCCAGCTCACTCCTAGGGACAGGCACTAATTCACCCCTCCACTTT. Encoded protein: CASSLLGTGTNSPLHF.